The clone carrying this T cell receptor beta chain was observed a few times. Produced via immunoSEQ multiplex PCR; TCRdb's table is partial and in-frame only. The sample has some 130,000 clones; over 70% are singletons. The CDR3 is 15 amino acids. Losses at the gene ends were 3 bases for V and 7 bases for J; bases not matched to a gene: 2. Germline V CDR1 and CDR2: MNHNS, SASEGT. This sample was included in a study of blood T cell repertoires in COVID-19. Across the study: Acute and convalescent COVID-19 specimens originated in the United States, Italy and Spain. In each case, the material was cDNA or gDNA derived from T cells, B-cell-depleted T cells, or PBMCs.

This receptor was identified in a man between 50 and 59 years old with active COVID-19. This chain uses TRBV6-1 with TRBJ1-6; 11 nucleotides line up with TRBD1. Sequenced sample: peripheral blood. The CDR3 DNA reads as TGTGCCAGCAGTGACGGACAGGGGGCCAATTCACCCCTCCACTTT. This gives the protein CASSDGQGANSPLHF.